A single sample is the source of the 11 T cell receptor beta chains below, sequenced in a study of blood T cells in healthy people across ages. A sample-barcoded 5' primer and a J-beta primer mix were used in a second PCR of about 6 to 12 cycles. TCRdb passed the 5' RACE reads through MiXCR, listing each CDR3 protein once. The table records 850,000 to 1,300,000 distinct CDR3 sequences, 45% of them present only once. The sample was blood. The receptors here all came from a woman aged 55-70 years in good health.

The chain combines TRBV25-1 with TRBJ1-2; a possible D gene is TRBD1 (5 bases). CDR3 length: 15 residues. V dropped 3 bases and J dropped 2 bases, with 13 bases sitting between them. Germline lookup yields CDR1 MGHDK and CDR2 SYGVNS. CDR3 in DNA: TGTGCCAGCAGTGAGCATGGTGGGGGGAACTATGGCTACACCTTC. Translation: CASSEHGGGNYGYTF.

In its sample, this clonotype was seen many times. The chain has TRBV3-1 and TRBJ1-6; no clear D gene. The CDR3 totals 14 residues. The germline V gene has CDR1 LGHDT and CDR2 YNNKEL (reference sequence). V lost 5 bases and J 4 bases, leaving 9 bases between the germline ends. The CDR3 sequence is CASSDGPYNSPLHF. The CDR3 nucleotides are TGTGCCAGCAGCGACGGACCGTATAATTCACCCCTCCACTTT.

V is TRBV11-3 and J is TRBJ2-7; D possibly corresponds to TRBD1 (6 bases). The J call could be wrong; TRBJ2-5 is a better fit for the DNA end. Germline CDR1 SGHNT, CDR2 YENEEA. This CDR3 is built from 18 residues. CDR3 sequence reads: CASSRTYRAAPEGETQYF. Written as DNA, the CDR3 is TGTGCCAGCAGCCGGACCTACAGGGCTGCCCCGGAAGGAGAGACCCAGTACTTC.

The chain links TRBV5-1 to TRBJ2-5; D is ambiguous. Per germline, CDR1 SGHRS and CDR2 YFSETQ. Trimming removed 0 bases from V and 3 bases from J, with 9 bases in between. The CDR3 covers 14 residues. The DNA of the CDR3 is TGCGCCAGCAGCTTGGAGGGAATCGAAGAGACCCAGTACTTC. This translates into CASSLEGIEETQYF.

This clonotype has more than one count but fewer than ten. This chain connects TRBV6-5 to TRBJ2-1; 7 bases are a match to TRBD1. Germline V gene sequence: CDR1 MNHEY, CDR2 SVGAGI. This CDR3 is built from 14 residues. V lost 8 bases, J lost 0 bases, and 4 bases stayed unmatched. CDR3 coding DNA: TGTGCCAGCGCCCGGGACAGCTCCTACAATGAGCAGTTCTTC. Its translation: CASARDSSYNEQFF.

The chain uses TRBV20-1 and TRBJ2-7, with D possibly matching TRBD1 (5 bases). Deletions cut 7 bases from V and 6 bases from J, with 19 bases between. The CDR3 covers 13 residues. Germline CDR1 and CDR2: DFQATT and SNEGSKA (reference sequence). CDR3: CSGRARGWGEQYF. CDR3 DNA sequence: TGCAGTGGTCGAGCAAGGGGCTGGGGCGAGCAGTACTTC.

This chain connects TRBV11-2 to TRBJ1-1; D perhaps matches TRBD1 (6 bases). The CDR3 runs to 16 residues. Per the germline V gene, CDR1 is SGHAT and CDR2 is FQNNGV. V was cut by 1 base and J by 0 bases, with 12 bases left in between. CDR3 amino acids: CASSLVGAGVNTEAFF. Written as DNA, the CDR3 is TGTGCCAGCAGCTTAGTTGGGGCAGGGGTGAACACTGAAGCTTTCTTT.

The CDR3 sequence is CASSDALGGPDTQYF. Here the CDR3 DNA reads TGTGCCAGCAGTGATGCACTAGGGGGCCCAGATACGCAGTATTTT. The rearrangement links TRBV6-1 to TRBJ2-3, with 7 bases that match TRBD1. CDR1 is MNHNS, CDR2 SASEGT, per germline. This CDR3 spans 15 amino acids. Trimming at V came to 3 bases and at J to 4 bases, leaving 7 bases not matched to a gene.

The chain recombines TRBV10-3 with TRBJ2-5, with D perhaps matching TRBD2 (6 bases). The J call may be mistaken, given a closer DNA end match to TRBJ2-7. This CDR3 comprises 15 residues. CDR1 is ENHRY and CDR2 is SYGVKD in the germline V gene. The CDR3 DNA sequence: TGTGCCATCAGAACCGGGACTCAAGTTTCCAACGAGCAGTACTTC. Its protein product is CAIRTGTQVSNEQYF.

This clonotype was counted a few times. The chain uses TRBV4-2 and TRBJ2-2; 11 bases are a match to TRBD2. V dropped 1 base and J dropped 4; count of bases not matched to a gene: 8. There are 18 residues in the CDR3. Germline V gene data show CDR1 as LGHNA and CDR2 as YNFKEQ. The CDR3 sequence is CASSQVASGRSTTGELFF. The CDR3 DNA is TGTGCCAGCAGCCAAGTGGCTAGCGGGAGGTCAACCACCGGGGAGCTGTTTTTT.

This clonotype has just a few counts. J is TRBJ2-7 and V is TRBV29-1, with 12 bases fitting TRBD2. Per germline, CDR1 SQVTM and CDR2 ANQGSEA. The length of the CDR3 is 15 residues. V was pared by 4 bases and J by 0 bases, with 4 bases of the junction left unmatched. The CDR3 DNA follows: TGCAGCGTTGCGCTAGCGGGAGGGAGCTCCTACGAGCAGTACTTC. Its protein is CSVALAGGSSYEQYF.